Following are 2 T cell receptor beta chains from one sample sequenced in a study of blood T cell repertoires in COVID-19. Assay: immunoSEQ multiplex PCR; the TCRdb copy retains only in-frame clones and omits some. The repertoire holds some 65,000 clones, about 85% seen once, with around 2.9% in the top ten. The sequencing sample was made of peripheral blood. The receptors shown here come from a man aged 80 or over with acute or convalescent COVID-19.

The CDR3 reads CATSDSGLPRREQYF. For the CDR3, the DNA is TGTGCCACCAGTGATTCTGGACTACCACGGAGGGAGCAGTACTTC. The V call is TRBV24-1, the J call TRBJ2-7, with a weak D call TRBD2 (6 bases). With 2 bases removed from V and 7 bases from J, the gap between germline ends came to 17 bases. The CDR3 consists of 15 residues. The germline CDR1 and CDR2 sequences are KGHDR and SFDVKD.

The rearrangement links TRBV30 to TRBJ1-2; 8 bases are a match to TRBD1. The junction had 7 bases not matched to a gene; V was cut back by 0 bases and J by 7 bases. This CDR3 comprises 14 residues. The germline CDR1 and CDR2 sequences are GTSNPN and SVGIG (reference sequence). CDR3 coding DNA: TGTGCCTGGAGTGTAACAGGGGGAATGGGTGGCTACACCTTC. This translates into CAWSVTGGMGGYTF.